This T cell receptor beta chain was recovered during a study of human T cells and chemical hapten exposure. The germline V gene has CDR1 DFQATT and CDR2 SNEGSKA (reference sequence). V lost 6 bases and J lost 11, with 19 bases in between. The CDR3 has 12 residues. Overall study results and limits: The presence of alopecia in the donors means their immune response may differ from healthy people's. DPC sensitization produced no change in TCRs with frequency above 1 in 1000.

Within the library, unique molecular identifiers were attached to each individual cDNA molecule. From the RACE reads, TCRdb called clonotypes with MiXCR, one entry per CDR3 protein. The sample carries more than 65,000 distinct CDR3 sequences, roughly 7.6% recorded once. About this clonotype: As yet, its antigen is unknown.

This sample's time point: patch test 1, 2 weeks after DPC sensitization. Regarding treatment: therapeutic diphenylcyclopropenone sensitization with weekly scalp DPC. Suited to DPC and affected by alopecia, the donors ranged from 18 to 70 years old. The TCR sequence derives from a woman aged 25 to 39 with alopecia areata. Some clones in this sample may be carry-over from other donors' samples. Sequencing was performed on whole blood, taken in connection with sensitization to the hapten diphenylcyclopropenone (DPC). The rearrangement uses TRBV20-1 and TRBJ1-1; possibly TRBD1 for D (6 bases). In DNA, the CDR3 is TGCAGTGCCGGGGGCCAAAACCCTGGTGCTTTCTTT. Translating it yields CSAGGQNPGAFF.